Listed here are 7 T cell receptor beta chains from one sample, sequenced in a study of blood T cell repertoires in COVID-19. Assay used: immunoSEQ multiplex PCR; TCRdb lists only in-frame clones, some missing. The data contain 99,000 or so clones, roughly 82% of them seen just once; the ten biggest clones take up under 5.5%. The sequenced material came from peripheral blood. These receptors originate from a man aged 55 to 70 with acute or convalescent COVID-19.

V and J are TRBV2 and TRBJ1-2; 7 nucleotides agree with TRBD1. This CDR3 is 15 amino acids long. In germline, CDR1 is SNHLY, CDR2 FYNNEI. Trimming took 7 bases from V and 0 from J; bases not matched to a gene: 8. The CDR3 nucleotides read TGTGCCAGCATGGGACAGTTTCTAACTAACTATGGCTACACCTTC. It yields the protein CASMGQFLTNYGYTF.

The V call is TRBV30, the J call TRBJ1-6; no clear D gene. The CDR3 extends over 19 amino acids. Germline V CDR1 and CDR2: GTSNPN, SVGIG (reference sequence). The germline V and J ends were trimmed by 0 bases and 5 bases, with 23 bases remaining between them. CDR3 bases: TGTGCCTGGAGTGTCAGGAGGCAGGCGATTGACTACGATAATTCACCCCTCCACTTT. Translated: CAWSVRRQAIDYDNSPLHF.

This rearrangement joins TRBV18 to TRBJ1-1; 9 nucleotides match TRBD1. CDR1 is KGHSH and CDR2 is LQKENI in the germline V gene. The CDR3 covers 17 residues. The junction had 6 bases not matched to a gene; V was cut back by 1 base and J by 0 bases. The CDR3 DNA reads as TGTGCCAGCTCACCACGGACAGGGGAGATCATGAACACTGAAGCTTTCTTT. Amino acids: CASSPRTGEIMNTEAFF. The whole variable domain, remainder taken from reference TRBV18 and TRBJ1-1, is NAGVMQNPRHLVRRRGQEARLRCSPMKGHSHVYWYRQLPEEGLKFMVYLQKENIIDESGMPKERFSAEFPKEGPSILRIQQVVRGDSAAYFCASSPRTGEIMNTEAFFGQGTRLTVV.

The chain joins TRBV11-2 to TRBJ1-3, with D unclear. Germline V CDR1 and CDR2: SGHAT, FQNNGV. This CDR3 has 13 residues. Deletions cut 1 base from V and 1 base from J, with 2 bases between. The CDR3 here is CASSLASGNTIYF. For the CDR3, the DNA is TGTGCCAGCAGCTTAGCGTCTGGAAACACCATATATTTT.

The chain couples TRBV7-2 to TRBJ2-3; 8 positions agree with TRBD2. Germline CDR1 is SGHTA and CDR2 is FQGNSA. The junction had 8 bases not matched to a gene; V was cut back by 5 bases and J by 1 base. This CDR3 comprises 16 residues. CDR3: CASSKDPSGRTDTQYF. Written as DNA, the CDR3 is TGTGCCAGCAGCAAAGACCCTAGCGGGCGCACAGATACGCAGTATTTT. The variable domain in full, completed from reference TRBV7-2 and TRBJ2-3, reads GAGVSQSPSNKVTEKGKDVELRCDPISGHTALYWYRQSLGQGLEFLIYFQGNSAPDKSGLPSDRFSAERTGGSVSTLTIQRTQQEDSAVYLCASSKDPSGRTDTQYFGPGTRLTVL.

The J gene is TRBJ2-7, the V gene TRBV4-3; a possible D gene is TRBD1 (5 bases). The CDR3 covers 15 residues. V lost 3 bases to trimming and J lost 2 bases, with 14 bases between them. Germline-derived CDR1 and CDR2 are LGHNA and YSLEER. The DNA for the CDR3 is TGCGCCAGCAGCCACCTCGACAGTGGGGCCTACGAGCAGTACTTC. The encoded protein is CASSHLDSGAYEQYF.

V usage is TRBV9 and J usage is TRBJ2-1; 10 bases agree with TRBD1. The length of the CDR3 is 16 residues. Germline loops: CDR1 SGDLS, CDR2 YYNGEE. V was clipped by 4 bases and J by 9 bases; unmatched bases: 13. CDR3 nucleotides: TGTGCCAGCAGCCTCCTCCCGGGACAGGGGTCGGGTGAGCAGTTCTTC. Translated: CASSLLPGQGSGEQFF.